This T cell receptor (beta chain) stems from a study of regulatory T cells in long-lasting Graves disease. Trimming cost V 6 bases and J 3 bases; bases outside gene matches: 7. The CDR3 loop spans 14 amino acids. Germline CDR1 is MNHNS and CDR2 is SASEGT. The time point: newly diagnosed GD, antithyroid drugs for less than 3 months. Following extraction of RNA from PBMCs, that RNA was used to make the TCR library. This clonotype has a count of ten or more. Relying on iRepertoire HTBI primers and Arm-PCR of CDR3 regions, the team built TCR beta libraries. TCRdb reanalysed the multiplex PCR reads using MiXCR and keeps one entry per CDR3 protein. Of 450,000 to 600,000 distinct CDR3 sequences listed, roughly 13% are singletons. The same data also went into a second study, on T cells in Graves' hyperthyroidism and ophthalmopathy. According to that study: Most clonotypes that expanded in the thyroid above 0.001 also showed up in blood. Ophthalmopathy was separated from stable hyperthyroidism by a 13 V-J model.

This rearrangement joins TRBV6-1 to TRBJ2-5, with 7 bases matching TRBD1. The clonotype comes from a man aged 25-40 years with Graves disease. Sequences were derived from peripheral blood mononuclear cells (PBMCs), sampled at new diagnosis, from a patient treated with antithyroid drugs. CDR3 sequence: CASRAQGSKETQYF. The CDR3 DNA reads TGTGCCAGCAGGGCACAGGGGTCTAAAGAGACCCAGTACTTC.